This T cell receptor beta chain was identified in a study of T cell repertoires in cytomegalovirus infection. At the level of the study: Recently identified HLA-C-restricted CMV epitopes were among the peptides used. Public TCR beta signatures marked donors with CMV infection and the matching HLA.

The J segment lost 7 bases and the V segment lost 2 bases, leaving 4 bases of the junction unmatched. There are 14 residues in the CDR3. CDR1 is MNHEY, CDR2 SVGAGI, per germline. In TCRdb, the reads were re-called with MiXCR into one record per CDR3 protein. The data contain about half a million distinct CDR3 sequences, 33% of them singletons. Regarding this clonotype: Its target is not known.

Study findings and constraints: Carriage of CMV together with the relevant HLA was identifiable through cumulative public TCR beta family frequency.

This sequence originates from a human donor in good health (CMV status not recorded). Some clones in this sample may be carry-over from other donors' samples. This rearrangement joins TRBV6-5 to TRBJ1-4, with 7 nucleotides matching TRBD1. The sequencing here drew on cultured PBMCs, taken from culture after CMV antigen stimulation. CDR3 loop: CASSYQGGSEKLFF. The CDR3 DNA is TGTGCCAGCAGTTACCAGGGGGGGAGTGAAAAACTGTTTTTT.